This TCR beta chain was recorded in a study of blood T cell repertoires in COVID-19 (dated by TCRdb to 2020 to 2021). Regarding the complete study: Collaborator samples came from the United States, Italy and Spain and covered acute and convalescent phases of COVID-19. The prospective study material was composed of cDNA or gDNA derived from T cells, B-cell-depleted T cells, or PBMCs. The dataset comprised deeply sampled blood TCRbeta repertoires from subjects exposed to, actively infected with, or recovered from COVID-19. A freely available public database, intended as a resource for researchers studying the immune response to SARS-CoV-2, is where the repertoires were released. The samples were drawn from two sources: the first 160 participants of the ongoing ImmuneRACE study, and 1,000 to 1,500 subjects contributed by 6 global collaborators. Sample metadata almost always included a de-identified subject ID, COVID-19 status, age in years and sex. Where available, HLA class I and class II types were obtained from metadata supplied by the sample provider rather than from assay-based typing.

TCRbeta CDR3 regions were amplified from genomic DNA using the immunoSEQ Assay, a bias-controlled multiplex PCR. The original pipeline was this. Within the assay, amplification of reference gene primers was used to estimate how many nucleated cells each sample contained. To quantify the absolute abundance of each unique TCRbeta CDR3 rearrangement, sequence reads were collapsed and filtered. For each sample, productive Simpson clonality was calculated as the square root of Simpson's diversity index over productive rearrangements. TCRdb took over this immuneACCESS table, retaining in-frame rearrangements with V and J assigned. Such tables are incomplete; in checked studies, under half of the missing clones stem from an unresolved V gene, and the remainder is unexplained. Clonal size and the V and J genes are those of that table, whereas D and trimming came from the DNA. This sample has about 42,000 clones in its table, and around four fifths of those were observed once. Around 5% of the sample belongs to the ten largest clones.

The full study reports these points: How much clinical and demographic metadata was included differed by source and by participant, and the metadata was provided uncurated.

According to the germline V gene (reference sequence), CDR1 reads LNHDA and CDR2 reads SQIVND. V gives up 4 bases and J gives up 3 bases, and the segment between their germline ends measures 10 bases. The CDR3 starts with the cysteine, ends with the phenylalanine, and has 15 residues. The entry retains the CDR3 DNA only, 45 bases that are in frame from base 1. This clone was seen a handful of times. Its recognized antigen is unknown. Base qualities are not recorded, but no much larger clone differs from it by a single base. The collaborating institutions used their own protocols to collect whole blood in K2EDTA tubes. For TCRbeta analysis, collaborators shipped samples in one of three forms: frozen whole blood, isolated PBMCs, or DNA extracted from either of those sample types.

The chain employs TRBV19 and TRBJ2-6; TRBD1 is a possible D gene, resting on 5 matching bases. Sequenced material: peripheral blood. The receptor comes from a man between 45 and 60 years old with active COVID-19. The encoded CDR3 is CASSRQFFGANVLTF. The sequenced DNA: TGTGCCAGTAGTAGACAGTTCTTTGGGGCCAACGTCCTGACTTTC.